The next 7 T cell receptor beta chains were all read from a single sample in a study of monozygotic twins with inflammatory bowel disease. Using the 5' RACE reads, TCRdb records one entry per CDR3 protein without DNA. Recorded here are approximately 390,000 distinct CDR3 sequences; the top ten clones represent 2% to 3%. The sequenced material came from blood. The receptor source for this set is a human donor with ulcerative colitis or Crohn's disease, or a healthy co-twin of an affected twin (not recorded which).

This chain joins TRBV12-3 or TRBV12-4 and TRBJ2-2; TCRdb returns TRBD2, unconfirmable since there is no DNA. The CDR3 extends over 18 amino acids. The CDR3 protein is CASSLRGLAGVGTGELFF.

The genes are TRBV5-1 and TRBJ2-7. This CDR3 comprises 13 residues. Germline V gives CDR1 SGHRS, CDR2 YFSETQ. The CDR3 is CASSFAGDYEQYF.

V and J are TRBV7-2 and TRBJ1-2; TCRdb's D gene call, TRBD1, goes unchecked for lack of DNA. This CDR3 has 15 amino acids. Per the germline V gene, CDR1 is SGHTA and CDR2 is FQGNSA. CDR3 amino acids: CASSPESGQSYGYTF.

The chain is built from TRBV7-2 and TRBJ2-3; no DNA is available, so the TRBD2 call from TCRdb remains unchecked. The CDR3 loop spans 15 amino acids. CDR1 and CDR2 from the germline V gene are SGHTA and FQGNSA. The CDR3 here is CASSSDSPTAYTQYF.

The CDR3 loop reads CAVAGALGRNSPLHF. The rearrangement joins TRBV6-5 to TRBJ1-6. The CDR3 spans 15 residues. The germline V gene encodes CDR1 MNHEY and CDR2 SVGAGI.

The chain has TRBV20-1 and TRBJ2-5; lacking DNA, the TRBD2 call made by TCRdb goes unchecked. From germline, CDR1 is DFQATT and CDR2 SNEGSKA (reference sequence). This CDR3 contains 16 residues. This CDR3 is CSARDMMERGGETQYF.

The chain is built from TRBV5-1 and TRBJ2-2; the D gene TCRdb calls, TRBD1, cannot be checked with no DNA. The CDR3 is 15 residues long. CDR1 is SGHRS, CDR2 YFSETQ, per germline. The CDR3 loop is CASSFRTANTGELFF.